This passage covers 15 T cell receptor beta chains from one sample sequenced in a study of blood T cell repertoires in COVID-19. The data were produced by immunoSEQ multiplex PCR, yet TCRdb's version contains in-frame clones alone and is incomplete. The table includes about 200,000 clones, 80% to 90% detected once. The sequencing sample was made of PBMCs or T cells enriched from blood (not recorded which). All receptors derive from a woman aged 40 to 50 with acute COVID-19.

This clone is a singleton in its sample. The chain couples TRBV3-1 (or the pseudogene TRBV3-2) to TRBJ2-1; the match to TRBD2 covers 9 bases. V dropped 5 bases and J dropped 0; count of bases not matched to a gene: 8. The CDR3 is made up of 17 amino acids. Germline values: CDR1 LGHDT, CDR2 YNNKEL (reference sequence). Here the CDR3 DNA reads TGTGCCAGCAGCTTTTGGACTAGCGCCCGCTCCTACAATGAGCAGTTCTTC. Translating gives CASSFWTSARSYNEQFF.

This chain connects TRBV5-1 to TRBJ2-6, with a possible D match to TRBD2 (7 bases). The CDR3 runs 18 residues. CDR1 is SGHRS and CDR2 is YFSETQ in the germline V gene. Trimming stripped 1 base from V and 2 bases from J, with 16 bases between. The CDR3 region has the DNA TGCGCCAGCAGCTTGCCCTCGAGGGGGGGTCCTGGGGCCAACGTCCTGACTTTC. Amino acids: CASSLPSRGGPGANVLTF.

The V call is TRBV19, the J call TRBJ2-7; no firm D call. With 5 bases removed from V and 0 bases from J, the gap between germline ends came to 11 bases. This CDR3 is built from 14 residues. Germline assignment: CDR1 LNHDA and CDR2 SQIVND (reference sequence). As DNA, the CDR3 is TGTGCCAGTAGTCAACAGCCGAACTCCTACGAGCAGTACTTC. Protein: CASSQQPNSYEQYF.

V usage is TRBV6-2 or TRBV6-3 and J usage is TRBJ1-3; D remains unclear. There are 11 residues in the CDR3. Trimming removed 2 bases from V and 10 bases from J, with 6 bases in between. The V gene's germline CDR1 is MNHEY and CDR2 SVGEGT. CDR3 bases: TGTGCCAGCAGTTACGACAAGACCATATATTTT. Amino acids: CASSYDKTIYF.

In this sample, this clone turned up many times. V is TRBV7-6 and J is TRBJ2-7; possible D gene TRBD2, 6 bases. The CDR3 extends over 14 amino acids. Germline V gives CDR1 SGHVS, CDR2 FNYEAQ. Trimming shortened V by 4 bases and J by 5 bases, and 15 bases separated the two germline ends. CDR3 region: CASSSGLARNEQYF. The DNA of the CDR3 is TGTGCCAGCAGCTCGGGCCTAGCGAGGAACGAGCAGTACTTC.

The chain has TRBV19 and TRBJ1-2; a weak D match, TRBD1 (5 bases). The CDR3 has 15 residues. Trimming shortened V by 5 bases and J by 2 bases, and 15 bases separated the two germline ends. CDR1 LNHDA and CDR2 SQIVND come from the germline V gene (reference sequence). CDR3 residues: CASSPGLTINYGYTF. The DNA of the CDR3 is TGTGCCAGTAGTCCGGGACTCACGATAAACTATGGCTACACCTTC.

The chain employs TRBV15 and TRBJ2-2; 9 bases fit TRBD2. The CDR3 covers 17 residues. V was pared by 2 bases and J by 6 bases, with 10 bases of the junction left unmatched. Germline CDR1 LNHNV, CDR2 YYDKDF (reference sequence). CDR3 nucleotides: TGTGCCACCAGCAGACCTGGGCCTAGCGGGACTTCCGGGGAGCTGTTTTTT. Translating gives CATSRPGPSGTSGELFF.

This chain connects TRBV28 to TRBJ2-7, with 7 bases matching TRBD2. Per the germline V gene, CDR1 is MDHEN and CDR2 is SYDVKM. The CDR3 is 13 amino acids. V shed 8 bases, J shed 6 bases, and the junction held 10 bases outside the gene matches. The CDR3 nucleotides read TGTGCCAGCTTAAGCGGGACGTTCTCCGAGCAGTACTTC. This gives the protein CASLSGTFSEQYF.

The chain has TRBV7-9 and TRBJ2-7; 8 bases are shared with TRBD1. The length of the CDR3 is 16 residues. The junction had 8 bases not matched to a gene; V was cut back by 0 bases and J by 4 bases. Germline V gives CDR1 SEHNR, CDR2 FQNEAQ (reference sequence). The CDR3 DNA sequence: TGTGCCAGCAGCTTAGCGCCGGGCAGGGGGCCGTACGAGCAGTACTTC. This encodes CASSLAPGRGPYEQYF.

This clone was observed a single time. The genes are TRBV7-3 and TRBJ2-1; D is perhaps TRBD2 (5 bases). Germline V gene sequence: CDR1 SGHTA, CDR2 FQGTGA. Deletions cut 5 bases from V and 9 bases from J, with 17 bases between. This CDR3 comprises 14 residues. The CDR3 is CASSPSSSWSEQFF. In nucleotides, the CDR3 is TGTGCCAGCAGCCCTTCTAGCAGCTGGAGTGAGCAGTTCTTC.

The table lists this clone with a count of one. The chain is built from TRBV28 and TRBJ2-7; 7 nucleotides match TRBD2. CDR1 and CDR2 from the germline V gene are MDHEN and SYDVKM. The CDR3 is made up of 15 amino acids. The V gene end was trimmed by 0 bases and the J gene end by 3 bases; junction bases not matched to a gene: 5. The CDR3 DNA reads TGTGCCAGCAGTTTATGGGGGAGGGGAGTCTACGAGCAGTACTTC. This translates into CASSLWGRGVYEQYF.

The chain is built from TRBV7-9 and TRBJ2-7; D perhaps matches TRBD2 (5 bases). V was pared by 8 bases and J by 1 base, with 12 bases between. Germline CDR1 is SEHNR and CDR2 is FQNEAQ (reference sequence). CDR3 size: 13 residues. CDR3 protein: CASESGLSYEQYF. The CDR3 DNA sequence: TGTGCCAGCGAGAGTGGACTTTCCTACGAGCAGTACTTC.

The genes are TRBV28 and TRBJ2-7, with 9 bases matching TRBD1. V shed 5 bases, J shed 7 bases, and the junction held 12 bases outside the gene matches. CDR1 and CDR2 (germline): MDHEN, SYDVKM. The CDR3 consists of 15 residues. The CDR3 is CASSTAGTGPEEQYF. In DNA, the CDR3 is TGTGCCAGCAGTACCGCCGGGACAGGGCCCGAGGAGCAGTACTTC.

A word on this clone: The same CDR3 can be traced to other DNA sequences in this sample. This rearrangement joins TRBV7-9 to TRBJ1-3; TRBD1 agrees at 7 bases. The CDR3 consists of 14 residues. The V gene end was trimmed by 3 bases and the J gene end by 2 bases; junction bases not matched to a gene: 1. Germline lookup yields CDR1 SEHNR and CDR2 FQNEAQ (reference sequence). As DNA, the CDR3 is TGTGCCAGCAGCTTGCAGGGGGCTGGAAACACCATATATTTT. The encoded protein is CASSLQGAGNTIYF.

The rearrangement links TRBV28 to TRBJ2-6; a possible D gene is TRBD1 (5 bases). Germline V lookup: CDR1 MDHEN, CDR2 SYDVKM. The CDR3 covers 14 residues. Trimming stripped 10 bases from V and 0 bases from J, with 10 bases between. The CDR3, as DNA: TGTGCCACCTTGGGGCTCTCTGGGGCCAACGTCCTGACTTTC. Its translation: CATLGLSGANVLTF.